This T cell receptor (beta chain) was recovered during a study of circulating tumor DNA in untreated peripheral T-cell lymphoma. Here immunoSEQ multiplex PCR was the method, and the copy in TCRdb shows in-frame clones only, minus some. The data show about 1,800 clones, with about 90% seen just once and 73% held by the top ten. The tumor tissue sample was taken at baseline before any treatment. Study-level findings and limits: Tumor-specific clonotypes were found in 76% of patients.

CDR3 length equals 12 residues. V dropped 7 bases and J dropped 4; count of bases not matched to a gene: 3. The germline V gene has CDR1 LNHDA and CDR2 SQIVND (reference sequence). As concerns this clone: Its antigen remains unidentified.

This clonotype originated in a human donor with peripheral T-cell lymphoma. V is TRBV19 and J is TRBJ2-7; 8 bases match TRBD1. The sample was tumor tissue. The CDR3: CASTGGTYEQYF. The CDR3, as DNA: TGTGCCAGTACAGGGGGCACTTACGAGCAGTACTTC. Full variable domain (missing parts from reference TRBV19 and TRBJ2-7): DGGITQSPKYLFRKEGQNVTLSCEQNLNHDAMYWYRQDPGQGLRLIYYSQIVNDFQKGDIAEGYSVSREKKESFPLTVTSAQKNPTAFYLCASTGGTYEQYFGPGTRLTVT.